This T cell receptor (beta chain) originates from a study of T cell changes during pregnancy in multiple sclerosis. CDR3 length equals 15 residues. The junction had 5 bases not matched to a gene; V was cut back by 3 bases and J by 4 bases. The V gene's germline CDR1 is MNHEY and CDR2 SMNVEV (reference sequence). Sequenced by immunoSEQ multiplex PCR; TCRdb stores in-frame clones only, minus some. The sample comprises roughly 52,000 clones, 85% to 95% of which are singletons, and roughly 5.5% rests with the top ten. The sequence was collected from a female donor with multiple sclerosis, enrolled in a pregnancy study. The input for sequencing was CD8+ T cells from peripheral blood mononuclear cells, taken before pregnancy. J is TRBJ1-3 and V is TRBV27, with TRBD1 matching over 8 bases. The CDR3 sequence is CASSFQGAQGNTIYF. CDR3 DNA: TGTGCCAGCAGTTTTCAGGGGGCGCAAGGAAACACCATATATTTT.